Below, 18 T cell receptor beta chains from the same sample are listed, as sequenced in a study of pediatric ulcerative colitis (dated by TCRdb to between 2019 and 2020). Libraries were constructed by the immunoSEQ multiplex PCR assay. Held by TCRdb, this immuneACCESS table contains in-frame sequences only and omits some clones. Under half of the omission traces to an unresolved V gene where checked; the cause of the rest is unknown. The sample has approximately 60,000 clones on record, roughly nine tenths of them singletons. The ten largest clones represent roughly 3.8% of the sample. The sequencing sample was made of blood. These TCRs come from a boy younger than 18 with severe ulcerative colitis.

The chain recombines TRBV5-6 with TRBJ2-7; D remains unclear. Germline V gene data show CDR1 as SGHDT and CDR2 as YYEEEE. The ends were cut back, 4 bases at V and 3 bases at J, with 11 bases in the middle. This CDR3 contains 13 residues. The CDR3 protein is CASSLPADYEQYF. The CDR3 DNA follows: TGTGCCAGCAGCCTGCCGGCTGACTACGAGCAGTACTTC.

The V gene is TRBV10-3, the J gene TRBJ1-1; unclear D gene. This CDR3 is 14 amino acids long. Per germline, CDR1 ENHRY and CDR2 SYGVKD. V was pared by 4 bases and J by 0 bases, with 9 bases between. In DNA form, the CDR3 reads TGTGCCATCAGTGGACAAGGGATGAACACTGAAGCTTTCTTT. Its protein product is CAISGQGMNTEAFF.

J is TRBJ1-2 and V is TRBV19; 7 bases fit TRBD1. The CDR3 length is 15 residues. V gave up 5 bases and J gave up 2 bases; unmatched junction bases: 8. Germline CDR1 is LNHDA and CDR2 is SQIVND (reference sequence). The CDR3 DNA follows: TGTGCCAGTAGTCCCCGACAGGGTGCGAACTATGGCTACACCTTC. Translated, it gives CASSPRQGANYGYTF.

The V and J genes are TRBV25-1 and TRBJ2-7; tentatively, D is TRBD1 or TRBD2 (5 bases each). The CDR3 has 13 residues. The germline V and J ends were trimmed by 3 bases and 5 bases, with 11 bases remaining between them. Germline values: CDR1 MGHDK, CDR2 SYGVNS. As DNA, the CDR3 is TGTGCCAGCAGTGAGGGATGGGGGAACGAGCAGTACTTC. Translating gives CASSEGWGNEQYF.

The chain carries TRBV19 and TRBJ1-1; tentative D call: TRBD1 (6 bases). The V gene's germline CDR1 is LNHDA and CDR2 SQIVND (reference sequence). The CDR3 is 14 amino acids. V dropped 4 bases and J dropped 6 bases, with 15 bases sitting between them. CDR3 region: CASSRVQGLAEAFF. The CDR3 nucleotides read TGTGCCAGTAGTAGGGTACAGGGTCTCGCTGAAGCTTTCTTT.

This clone was picked up a small number of times. This sequence joins TRBV2 and TRBJ1-1; D is ambiguous. The ends were cut back, 5 bases at V and 3 bases at J, with 4 bases in the middle. The CDR3 spans 11 residues. CDR1 is SNHLY and CDR2 is FYNNEI in the germline V gene. The DNA for the CDR3 is TGTGCCAGCAGTCAATACACTGAAGCTTTCTTT. Translation: CASSQYTEAFF.

The chain has TRBV28 and TRBJ1-1, with 8 bases fitting TRBD1. V lost 10 bases and J lost 1; bases outside the gene matches: 5. The CDR3 consists of 13 residues. CDR1 and CDR2 (germline): MDHEN, SYDVKM. CDR3 nucleotide sequence: TGTGCCATCCAGGGGACAGGGAACACTGAAGCTTTCTTT. Its translation: CAIQGTGNTEAFF.

The chain carries TRBV11-1 and TRBJ2-7, with 8 bases fitting TRBD1. V lost 3 bases and J lost 4; bases outside the gene matches: 5. Germline V gives CDR1 SGHAT, CDR2 FQDESV (reference sequence). The CDR3 contains 14 residues. The DNA of the CDR3 is TGTGCCAGCAGCTTCTCAGGGGGCGGGTACGAGCAGTACTTC. Its translation: CASSFSGGGYEQYF.

The CDR3 DNA reads as TGTGCCAGCAGGATCACAACGAGCTCCTACAATGAGCAGTTCTTC. It encodes CASRITTSSYNEQFF. The chain has TRBV6-1 and TRBJ2-1; D remains ambiguous. Germline CDR1 and CDR2: MNHNS and SASEGT. Trimming took 6 bases from V and 0 from J, leaving 12 bases between them. There are 15 residues in the CDR3.

The rearrangement uses TRBV27 and TRBJ2-7, with TRBD1 matching over 9 bases. CDR1 MNHEY and CDR2 SMNVEV come from the germline V gene (reference sequence). Losses at the gene ends were 2 bases for V and 6 bases for J; bases not matched to a gene: 5. The CDR3 length is 14 residues. CDR3 nucleotide sequence: TGTGCCAGCAGTTTAACGTCGACAGGGGGCGAGCAGTACTTC. Protein sequence: CASSLTSTGGEQYF.

By share of the sample, this clone is medium-sized. The chain uses TRBV29-1 and TRBJ2-5, with 7 nucleotides matching TRBD2. Per germline, CDR1 SQVTM and CDR2 ANQGSEA. After removal of 6 bases from V and 4 bases from J, the junction contained 8 bases not matched to a gene. This CDR3 is built from 13 residues. The CDR3: CSVQRGSGETQYF. CDR3 nucleotides: TGCAGCGTCCAGCGGGGAAGCGGAGAGACCCAGTACTTC. Based on the CDR3 plus reference TRBV29-1 and TRBJ2-5, the full variable domain is SAVISQKPSRDICQRGTSLTIQCQVDSQVTMMFWYRQQPGQSLTLIATANQGSEATYESGFVIDKFPISRPNLTFSTLTVSNMSPEDSSIYLCSVQRGSGETQYFGPGTRLLVL.

This clone was seen only a few times. This chain links TRBV5-1 with TRBJ1-1; 8 bases align to TRBD1. Germline assignment: CDR1 SGHRS and CDR2 YFSETQ. The trim removed 4 bases at V and 4 bases at J, leaving 6 bases unmatched. The CDR3 runs to 14 residues. CDR3 protein: CASSRTGTGTEAFF. The DNA of the CDR3 is TGCGCCAGCAGCAGGACAGGGACGGGCACTGAAGCTTTCTTT.

This chain uses TRBV13 with TRBJ2-7; TRBD2 is a possible D gene (6 bases). The V gene's germline CDR1 is PRHDT and CDR2 FYEKMQ (reference sequence). The CDR3 runs to 16 residues. V shed 5 bases and J shed 2 bases, with 19 bases lying between them. CDR3 sequence reads: CASSPRGDSVTYEQYF. The CDR3 nucleotides read TGTGCCAGCAGCCCCCGCGGGGACTCCGTCACCTACGAGCAGTACTTC. The full variable domain, completed using reference TRBV13 and TRBJ2-7, is AAGVIQSPRHLIKEKRETATLKCYPIPRHDTVYWYQQGPGQDPQFLISFYEKMQSDKGSIPDRFSAQQFSDYHSELNMSSLELGDSALYFCASSPRGDSVTYEQYFGPGTRLTVT.

This clone turned up a few times. This chain joins TRBV6-6 and TRBJ2-2; D call uncertain. The germline V gene has CDR1 MNHNY and CDR2 SVGAGI (reference sequence). The V end lost 0 bases, the J end lost 0 bases, and 8 bases lay between the germline ends. The CDR3 covers 16 residues. The CDR3 region has the DNA TGTGCCAGCAGTTACTCGGTGGCCCCGAACACCGGGGAGCTGTTTTTT. Its protein is CASSYSVAPNTGELFF.

The V call is TRBV5-1, the J call TRBJ2-3; TRBD2 is a possible D gene (5 bases). This CDR3 is 14 amino acids long. Germline assignment: CDR1 SGHRS and CDR2 YFSETQ. The ends were cut back, 3 bases at V and 1 base at J, with 9 bases in the middle. Here the CDR3 DNA reads TGCGCCAGCAGCTCGGTGGGAGGCACAGATACGCAGTATTTT. Residues: CASSSVGGTDTQYF.

The rearrangement uses TRBV5-8 and TRBJ2-2; the D call may be TRBD1 or TRBD2 (5 bases each). The germline gives CDR1 SGHTS, CDR2 YDEGEE. The CDR3 runs to 17 residues. The V end lost 0 bases, the J end lost 3 bases, and 15 bases lay between the germline ends. The CDR3 DNA sequence: TGTGCCAGCAGCTTGGGAAGAACCGGGACCCACACCGGGGAGCTGTTTTTT. Protein product: CASSLGRTGTHTGELFF.

V and J are TRBV27 and TRBJ2-7; 7 bases are shared with TRBD1. The CDR3 sequence is 13 residues long. The V and J ends lost 5 bases and 2 bases, in that order; junction bases with no gene match: 3. Germline CDR1 is MNHEY and CDR2 is SMNVEV (reference sequence). This CDR3 reads CASSQGQAYEQYF. The CDR3 nucleotides read TGTGCCAGCAGTCAAGGACAGGCCTACGAGCAGTACTTC.

This chain joins TRBV30 and TRBJ2-7, with 10 positions matching TRBD2. There are 12 residues in the CDR3. Germline V gene sequence: CDR1 GTSNPN, CDR2 SVGIG (reference sequence). With V trimmed by 7 bases and J by 4 bases, 4 bases remained unmatched. Written as DNA, the CDR3 is TGTGCCTCTAGCGGGAGAGGTTACGAGCAGTACTTC. Encoded protein: CASSGRGYEQYF. Variable domain in full (rest from reference TRBV30 and TRBJ2-7): SQTIHQWPATLVQPVGSPLSLECTVEGTSNPNLYWYRQAAGRGLQLLFYSVGIGQISSEVPQNLSASRPQDRQFILSSKKLLLSDSGFYLCASSGRGYEQYFGPGTRLTVT.